These T cell receptor beta chains were read from a single sample in a study of blood T cell repertoires in COVID-19. Sequencing used immunoSEQ multiplex PCR; TCRdb keeps in-frame clones, though not all of them. The sample lists under 300,000 clones, about 88% seen once, with 2.1% in the top ten. The source material was peripheral blood. The origin of the receptors is a woman aged 40 to 50 who had recovered from COVID-19. The CDR3 runs from the conserved cysteine through the conserved F or W. D genes are given only for firm matches. Clone size appears in some rows only: once, few, many, or a class for an expanded clone.

TRBV2	.	.	TRBJ1-2	CASSEAGGSYGYTF	TGTGCCAGCAGTGAGGCGGGGGGCTCCTATGGCTACACCTTC
TRBV18	.	.	TRBJ1-2	CASSPSQGGNYGYTF	TGTGCCAGCTCACCCTCGCAGGGAGGGAACTATGGCTACACCTTC
TRBV4-3	TRBD2	.	TRBJ2-7	CASSLLAGSSYEQYF	TGCGCCAGCAGCTTACTAGCGGGCTCTTCCTACGAGCAGTACTTC
TRBV6-5	TRBD1	.	TRBJ2-4	CASSYSTGAKNIQYF	TGTGCCAGCAGTTACTCGACAGGGGCCAAAAACATTCAGTACTTC
TRBV7-9	.	.	TRBJ2-1	CASLDSYNEQFF	TGTGCCAGCCTAGACAGTTACAATGAGCAGTTCTTC
TRBV29-1	.	.	TRBJ1-4	CSVGGGGEKLFF	TGCAGCGTTGGCGGGGGAGGAGAAAAACTGTTTTTT
TRBV2	TRBD1	.	TRBJ1-5	CASGSSRTGLNQPQHF	TGTGCCAGCGGATCCTCGCGGACAGGTCTCAATCAGCCCCAGCATTTT
TRBV5-4	.	few	TRBJ1-2	CASSLGPGTQNNYGYTF	TGTGCCAGCAGCTTGGGCCCCGGGACACAAAATAACTATGGCTACACCTTC
TRBV5-8	TRBD1	.	TRBJ1-6	CASSLGTGGNSPLHF	TGTGCCAGCAGCTTGGGAACAGGGGGAAATTCACCCCTCCACTTT
TRBV5-6	.	.	TRBJ2-3	CASSFGADTQYF	TGTGCCAGCAGCTTCGGGGCAGATACGCAGTATTTT
TRBV28	.	.	TRBJ1-5	CASSSGARQPQHF	TGTGCCAGCAGTTCAGGGGCCAGACAGCCCCAGCATTTT
TRBV10-3	TRBD2	once	TRBJ2-1	CAISERGTSGGAYEQFF	TGTGCCATCAGTGAGCGCGGGACTAGCGGGGGGGCCTATGAGCAGTTCTTC
TRBV19	TRBD1	once	TRBJ1-5	CASSTDRVNQPQHF	TGTGCCAGTAGTACGGACAGGGTAAATCAGCCCCAGCATTTT
TRBV27	.	.	TRBJ2-7	CASSGLGRNIYEQYF	TGTGCCAGCAGCGGTCTAGGGAGAAATATCTACGAGCAGTACTTC
TRBV7-2	TRBD2	.	TRBJ2-7	CASSLAPNREGEEQYF	TGTGCCAGCAGCTTAGCGCCTAATCGGGAGGGTGAGGAGCAGTACTTC
TRBV18	.	.	TRBJ2-1	CASSPGFGGDEQFF	TGTGCCAGCTCACCCGGGTTTGGGGGCGATGAGCAGTTCTTC
TRBV15	.	.	TRBJ2-2	CATGDSDTGELFF	TGTGCCACCGGAGATTCTGACACCGGGGAGCTGTTTTTT
TRBV11-3	TRBD1	.	TRBJ2-2	CASSKPLIDRGGNTGELFF	TGTGCCAGCAGCAAGCCCCTAATCGACAGGGGAGGGAACACCGGGGAGCTGTTTTTT
TRBV7-9	.	.	TRBJ2-7	CALGQLSYEQYF	TGTGCCTTAGGACAACTCTCCTACGAGCAGTACTTC
TRBV6-5	TRBD1	.	TRBJ1-5	CASRKNRGGQPQHF	TGTGCCAGCAGAAAAAACAGGGGAGGTCAGCCCCAGCATTTT
TRBV6-5	TRBD1	.	TRBJ2-3	CASSSPGTARDTQYF	TGTGCCAGCAGTTCCCCCGGGACAGCCAGAGATACGCAGTATTTT
TRBV19	TRBD1	.	TRBJ2-5	CASSREDRGQETQYF	TGTGCCAGTAGTCGGGAGGACAGGGGACAAGAGACCCAGTACTTC
TRBV4-2	.	.	TRBJ2-5	CASSQEWTPRKETQYF	TGTGCCAGCAGCCAAGAATGGACTCCAAGAAAAGAGACCCAGTACTTC
TRBV5-5	TRBD1	once	TRBJ1-5	CASSRQGQGSNQPQHF	TGTGCCAGCAGTCGACAGGGCCAAGGGAGCAATCAGCCCCAGCATTTT
TRBV19	.	.	TRBJ1-5	CASRQNSNQPQHF	TGTGCCAGTAGACAAAATAGCAATCAGCCCCAGCATTTT
TRBV19	TRBD1	.	TRBJ1-2	CASSPGQSYGYTF	TGTGCCAGTAGCCCGGGACAGTCCTATGGCTACACCTTC
TRBV12-5	TRBD1	many	TRBJ1-2	CASGLAHRGLGGYTF	TGTGCTAGTGGTTTGGCCCACAGGGGGCTAGGTGGCTACACCTTC
TRBV5-1	.	once	TRBJ1-2	CASSPTTGPYGYTF	TGCGCCAGCAGCCCCACGACAGGCCCCTATGGCTACACCTTC
TRBV4-2	TRBD2	once	TRBJ2-7	CASSPGLAGVEQYF	TGTGCCAGCAGCCCGGGACTAGCGGGGGTAGAGCAGTACTTC
TRBV14	.	few	TRBJ2-7	CASSQDVGTYEQYF	TGTGCCAGCAGCCAAGATGTCGGTACCTACGAGCAGTACTTC
TRBV24-1	TRBD2	.	TRBJ2-5	CATSLGEGNQETQYF	TGTGCCACCAGCCTAGGGGAGGGGAACCAAGAGACCCAGTACTTC
TRBV7-6	TRBD1	.	TRBJ1-2	CASSFMEGAVYGYTF	TGTGCCAGCAGCTTTATGGAGGGGGCCGTCTATGGCTACACCTTC
TRBV4-3	TRBD1	.	TRBJ1-2	CASSQDQGVYGYTF	TGCGCCAGCAGCCAAGATCAGGGGGTCTATGGCTACACCTTC
TRBV28	TRBD1	.	TRBJ1-6	CASSPDRPPLHF	TGTGCCAGCAGTCCGGACAGGCCACCCCTCCACTTT
TRBV3-1/TRBV3-2	.	.	TRBJ1-4	CASTQNPFQGNEKLFF	TGTGCCAGCACCCAAAATCCTTTCCAGGGTAATGAAAAACTGTTTTTT
TRBV7-2	.	.	TRBJ2-3	CASSSLTRSVTDTQYF	TGTGCCAGCAGCTCCCTGACTCGTTCCGTCACAGATACGCAGTATTTT
TRBV27	TRBD2	.	TRBJ2-1	CASRWTSRSDEQFF	TGTGCCAGCAGATGGACTAGTAGGTCGGATGAGCAGTTCTTC
TRBV5-6	.	.	TRBJ1-5	CASSRNTRGSRGNQPQHF	TGTGCCAGCAGCCGAAATACCCGAGGTTCTCGGGGCAATCAGCCCCAGCATTTT
TRBV23-1	TRBD1	.	TRBJ1-5	CASSHARDREEGNQPQHF	TGCGCCAGCAGTCACGCCCGGGACAGGGAGGAAGGCAATCAGCCCCAGCATTTT
TRBV7-2	.	.	TRBJ2-7	CASRLRGTARESEQYF	TGTGCCAGCAGACTTCGGGGGACCGCCCGCGAAAGCGAGCAGTACTTC
TRBV27	.	.	TRBJ2-3	CASRQVDTQYF	TGTGCCAGCAGACAGGTGGATACGCAGTATTTT
TRBV20-1	.	few	TRBJ2-7	CSASLPPESSYEQYF	TGCAGTGCTAGTCTACCGCCGGAGAGCTCCTACGAGCAGTACTTC
TRBV7-8	.	.	TRBJ2-5	CASSVTRVRETQYF	TGTGCCAGCAGCGTGACTAGAGTAAGAGAGACCCAGTACTTC
TRBV5-3	.	few	TRBJ1-3	CARRTGITIRSYGNTIYF	TGTGCCAGAAGGACAGGCATTACGATCCGTTCTTACGGAAACACCATATATTTT
TRBV28	TRBD2	.	TRBJ2-1	CASSLLAGRNEQFF	TGTGCCAGCAGTTTACTAGCGGGTAGAAATGAGCAGTTCTTC
TRBV7-3	TRBD2	.	TRBJ2-1	CASSPSGGAIHEQFF	TGTGCCAGCAGCCCTAGCGGGGGGGCCATACATGAGCAGTTCTTC
TRBV6-2/TRBV6-3	.	.	TRBJ2-3	CASSYSKTSFPGPTDTQYF	TGTGCCAGCAGTTACTCTAAAACTAGTTTCCCTGGCCCCACAGATACGCAGTATTTT
TRBV5-4	TRBD1	.	TRBJ1-2	CASSYDRGREGGYTF	TGTGCCAGCAGCTATGACAGGGGGCGGGAGGGTGGCTACACCTTC
TRBV6-6	.	.	TRBJ2-5	CASSSTRETQYF	TGTGCCAGCAGTTCCACTCGGGAGACCCAGTACTTC
TRBV4-3	.	.	TRBJ2-7	CASSQDRQVYEQYF	TGCGCCAGCAGCCAAGATCGGCAGGTCTACGAGCAGTACTTC
TRBV28	.	.	TRBJ2-5	CASSLLGGGQETQYF	TGTGCCAGCAGTTTATTAGGGGGTGGGCAAGAGACCCAGTACTTC
TRBV7-2	.	.	TRBJ1-4	CASSFEGSEKLFF	TGTGCCAGCAGCTTTGAGGGTTCCGAAAAACTGTTTTTT
TRBV4-2	.	.	TRBJ2-7	CASSQDGPRGSSYEQYF	TGTGCCAGCAGCCAAGATGGGCCCAGGGGTAGCTCCTACGAGCAGTACTTC